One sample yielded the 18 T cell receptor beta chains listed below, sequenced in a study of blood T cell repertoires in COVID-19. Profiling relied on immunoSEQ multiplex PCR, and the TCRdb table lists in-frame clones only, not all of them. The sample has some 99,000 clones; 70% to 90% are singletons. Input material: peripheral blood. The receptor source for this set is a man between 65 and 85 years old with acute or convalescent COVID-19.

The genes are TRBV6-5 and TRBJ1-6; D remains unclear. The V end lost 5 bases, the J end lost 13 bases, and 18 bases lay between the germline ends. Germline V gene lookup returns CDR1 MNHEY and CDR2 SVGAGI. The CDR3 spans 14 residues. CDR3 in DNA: TGTGCCAGCAGTCTCGGTCGAGCGGTCAGGCCCCTCCACTTT. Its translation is CASSLGRAVRPLHF.

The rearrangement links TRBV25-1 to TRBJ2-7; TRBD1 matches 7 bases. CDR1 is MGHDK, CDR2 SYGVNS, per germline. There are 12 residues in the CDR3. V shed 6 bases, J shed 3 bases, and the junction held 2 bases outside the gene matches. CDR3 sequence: CASRRDSYEQYF. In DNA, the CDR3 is TGTGCCAGCAGAAGGGACAGCTACGAGCAGTACTTC.

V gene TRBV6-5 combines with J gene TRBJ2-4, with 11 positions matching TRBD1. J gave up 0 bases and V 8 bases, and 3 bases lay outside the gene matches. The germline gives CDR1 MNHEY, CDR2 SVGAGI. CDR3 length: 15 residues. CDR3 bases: TGTGCCAGCCGGGACAGGGGGTTAGCCAAAAACATTCAGTACTTC. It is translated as CASRDRGLAKNIQYF.

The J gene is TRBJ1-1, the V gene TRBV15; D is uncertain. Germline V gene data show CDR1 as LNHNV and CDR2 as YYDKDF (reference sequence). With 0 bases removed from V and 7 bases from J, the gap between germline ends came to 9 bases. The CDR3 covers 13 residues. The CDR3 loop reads CATSRDFAGEAFF. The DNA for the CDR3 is TGTGCCACCAGCAGAGATTTCGCAGGTGAAGCTTTCTTT.

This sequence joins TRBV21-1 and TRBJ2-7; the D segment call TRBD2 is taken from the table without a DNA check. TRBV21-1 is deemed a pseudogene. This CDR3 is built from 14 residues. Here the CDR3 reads CASSKERSSYEQYF. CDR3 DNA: TGTGCCAGCAGCAAAGAAAGGAGCTCCTACGAGCAGTACTTC.

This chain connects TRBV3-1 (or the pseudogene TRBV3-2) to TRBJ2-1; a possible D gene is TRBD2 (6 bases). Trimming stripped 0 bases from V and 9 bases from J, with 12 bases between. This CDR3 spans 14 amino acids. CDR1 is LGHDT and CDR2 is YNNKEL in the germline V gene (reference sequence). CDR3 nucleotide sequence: TGTGCCAGCAGCCAAGATGGCGGGGATGGTGAGCAGTTCTTC. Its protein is CASSQDGGDGEQFF.

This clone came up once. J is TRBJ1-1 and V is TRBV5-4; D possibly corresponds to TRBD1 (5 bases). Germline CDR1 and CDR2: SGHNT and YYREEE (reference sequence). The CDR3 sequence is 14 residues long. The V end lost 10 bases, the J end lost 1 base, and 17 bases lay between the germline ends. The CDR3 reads CAGQLGGGNTEAFF. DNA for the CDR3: TGTGCCGGACAACTCGGGGGGGGGAACACTGAAGCTTTCTTT.

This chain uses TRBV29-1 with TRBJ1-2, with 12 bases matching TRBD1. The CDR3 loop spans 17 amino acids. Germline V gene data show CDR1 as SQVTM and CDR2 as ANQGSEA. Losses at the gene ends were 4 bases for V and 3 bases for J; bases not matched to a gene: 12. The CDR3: CSVVSPGQGANYYGYTF. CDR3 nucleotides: TGCAGCGTTGTGTCACCGGGACAGGGGGCGAACTACTATGGCTACACCTTC.

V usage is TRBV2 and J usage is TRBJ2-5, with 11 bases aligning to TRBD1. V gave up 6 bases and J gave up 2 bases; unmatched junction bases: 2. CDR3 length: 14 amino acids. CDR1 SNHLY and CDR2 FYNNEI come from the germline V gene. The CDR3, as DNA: TGTGCCAGCAGCCGGGACAGGGGGCAAGAGACCCAGTACTTC. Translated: CASSRDRGQETQYF. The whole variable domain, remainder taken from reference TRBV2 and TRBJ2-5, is EPEVTQTPSHQVTQMGQEVILRCVPISNHLYFYWYRQILGQKVEFLVSFYNNEISEKSEIFDDQFSVERPDGSNFTLKIRSTKLEDSAMYFCASSRDRGQETQYFGPGTRLLVL.

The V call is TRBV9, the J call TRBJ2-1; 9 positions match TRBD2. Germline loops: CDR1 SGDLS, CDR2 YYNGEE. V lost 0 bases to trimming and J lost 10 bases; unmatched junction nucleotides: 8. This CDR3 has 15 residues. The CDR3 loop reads CASSVAGGGADEQFF. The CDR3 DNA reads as TGTGCCAGCAGCGTAGCTGGCGGGGGGGCCGACGAGCAGTTCTTC.

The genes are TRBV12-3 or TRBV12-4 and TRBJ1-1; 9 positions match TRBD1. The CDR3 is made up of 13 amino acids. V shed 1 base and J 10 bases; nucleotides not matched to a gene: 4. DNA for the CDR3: TGTGCCAGCAGTTTAGGTGGACAGGGGAGAGCTTTCTTT. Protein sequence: CASSLGGQGRAFF.

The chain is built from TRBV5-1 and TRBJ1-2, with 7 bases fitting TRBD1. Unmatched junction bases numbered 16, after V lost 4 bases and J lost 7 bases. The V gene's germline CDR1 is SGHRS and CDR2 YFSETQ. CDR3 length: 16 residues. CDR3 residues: CASSPAADHRGGGYTF. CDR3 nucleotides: TGCGCCAGCAGCCCCGCGGCCGATCACAGGGGTGGTGGCTACACCTTC.

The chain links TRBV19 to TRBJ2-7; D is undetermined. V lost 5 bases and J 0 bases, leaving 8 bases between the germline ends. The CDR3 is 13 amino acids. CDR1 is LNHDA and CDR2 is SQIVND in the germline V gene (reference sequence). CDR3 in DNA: TGTGCCAGTAGTTCAGGAAACTCCTACGAGCAGTACTTC. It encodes CASSSGNSYEQYF. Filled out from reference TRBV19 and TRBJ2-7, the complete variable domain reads DGGITQSPKYLFRKEGQNVTLSCEQNLNHDAMYWYRQDPGQGLRLIYYSQIVNDFQKGDIAEGYSVSREKKESFPLTVTSAQKNPTAFYLCASSSGNSYEQYFGPGTRLTVT.

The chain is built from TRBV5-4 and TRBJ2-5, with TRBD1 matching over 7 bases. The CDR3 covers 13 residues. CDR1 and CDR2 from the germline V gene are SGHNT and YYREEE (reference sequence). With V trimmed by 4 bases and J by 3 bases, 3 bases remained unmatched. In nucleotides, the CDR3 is TGTGCCAGCAGCACGACAGGGAAAGAGACCCAGTACTTC. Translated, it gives CASSTTGKETQYF.

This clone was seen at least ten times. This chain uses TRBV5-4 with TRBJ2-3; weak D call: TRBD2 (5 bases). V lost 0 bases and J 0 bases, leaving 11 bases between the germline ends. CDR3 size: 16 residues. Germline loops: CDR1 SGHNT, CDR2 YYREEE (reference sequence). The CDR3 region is CASSLERTTSTDTQYF. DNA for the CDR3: TGTGCCAGCAGCTTGGAGCGGACGACTAGCACAGATACGCAGTATTTT.

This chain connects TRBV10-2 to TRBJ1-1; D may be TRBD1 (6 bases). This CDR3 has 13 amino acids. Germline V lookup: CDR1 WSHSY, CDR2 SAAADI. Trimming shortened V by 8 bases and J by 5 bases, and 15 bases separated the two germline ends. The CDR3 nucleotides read TGCGCCAGCTTTTCAGGGGTCGGAACTGAAGCTTTCTTT. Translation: CASFSGVGTEAFF.

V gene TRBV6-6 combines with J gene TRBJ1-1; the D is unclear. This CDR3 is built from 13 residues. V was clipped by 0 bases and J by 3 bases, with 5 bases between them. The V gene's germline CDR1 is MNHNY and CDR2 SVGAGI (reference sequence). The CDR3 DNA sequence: TGTGCCAGCAGTTACTCCTCCGACACTGAAGCTTTCTTT. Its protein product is CASSYSSDTEAFF.

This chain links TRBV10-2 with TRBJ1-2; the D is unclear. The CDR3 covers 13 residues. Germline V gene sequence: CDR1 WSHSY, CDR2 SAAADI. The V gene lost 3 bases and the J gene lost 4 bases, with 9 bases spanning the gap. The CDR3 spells CASSDRSLYGYTF. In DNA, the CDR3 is TGCGCCAGCAGTGACCGGTCTCTCTATGGCTACACCTTC.